This T cell receptor (beta chain) is from a study of blood T cells in healthy people across ages. Whole-study findings and limits: The diversity estimates, figures obtained from one million T cells, were considered underestimates.

It was roughly 10 milliliters of peripheral blood that were drawn from each donor. Each sample provided at least 5.5 micrograms of extracted total RNA. Combining a sample-barcoded 5' primer with a J-beta primer mix, a second PCR ran for roughly 6 to 11 cycles. Each cDNA was tagged by a template-switch adaptor containing 12 random nucleotides. Via MiXCR, TCRdb re-called the 5' RACE reads, giving one row per CDR3 protein. This sample has approximately 600,000 distinct CDR3 sequences, with roughly 53% found just once. This clonotype was observed a single time. The antigen remains undetermined. The CDR3 length is 18 residues. The V and J ends lost 5 bases and 0 bases, in that order; junction bases with no gene match: 13. From germline, CDR1 is SEHNR and CDR2 FQNEAQ (reference sequence).

Sample: blood. V gene TRBV7-9 combines with J gene TRBJ2-3; TRBD2 aligns across 8 bases. This TCR derives from a man in his 60s in good health. The CDR3 DNA reads TGTGCCAGCAGCCCCGGGGGTAGCGGGGACTCTAGCACAGATACGCAGTATTTT. Its protein product is CASSPGGSGDSSTDTQYF.